This TCR beta chain originates from a study of long-term antiretroviral therapy in people with HIV. With survey level as its setting, the immunoSEQ assay was v3.0. Assay: immunoSEQ multiplex PCR; the TCRdb copy retains only in-frame clones and omits some. The sample carries 15,000 to 20,000 clones, about 80% recorded once. This CDR3 has 12 amino acids. CDR1 SGHRS and CDR2 YFSETQ come from the germline V gene. The V and J ends lost 3 bases and 6 bases respectively, with 8 bases between them. Sample: unsorted PBMCs, taken 0.5 years before starting antiretroviral therapy. The chain links TRBV5-1 to TRBJ2-3; D remains ambiguous. The TCR comes from a woman in her forties or fifties with HIV. CDR3 coding DNA: TGCGCCAGCAGCTGGCAAGAGGATACGCAGTATTTT. This codes for CASSWQEDTQYF.